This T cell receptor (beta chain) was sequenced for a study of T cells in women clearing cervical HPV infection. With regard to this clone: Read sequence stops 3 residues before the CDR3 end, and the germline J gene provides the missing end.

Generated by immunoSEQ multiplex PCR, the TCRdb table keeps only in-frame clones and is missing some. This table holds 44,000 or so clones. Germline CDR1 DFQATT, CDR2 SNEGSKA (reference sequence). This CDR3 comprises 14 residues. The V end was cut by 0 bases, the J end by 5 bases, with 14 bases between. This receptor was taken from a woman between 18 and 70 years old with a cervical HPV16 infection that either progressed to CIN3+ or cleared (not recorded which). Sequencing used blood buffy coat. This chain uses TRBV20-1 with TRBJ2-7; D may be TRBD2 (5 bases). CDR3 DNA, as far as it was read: TGCAGTGCTAGAGATCCCGCGGGCTACCACGAG. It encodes CSARDPAGYHE. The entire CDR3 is CSARDPAGYHEQYF.